The 10 T cell receptor beta chains reported below all come from one sample, sequenced in a study of T cells in tumors after PD-1 blockade. TCRdb's copy holds only in-frame clones and misses some; the assay was immunoSEQ multiplex PCR. The data contain more than 40,000 clones, 81% of them singletons. The material sequenced was PBMCs, taken before anti-PD-1 treatment. The origin of the receptors is a human donor with basal cell carcinoma.

This chain connects TRBV29-1 to TRBJ1-1; D gene unclear. Per the germline V gene, CDR1 is SQVTM and CDR2 is ANQGSEA. This CDR3 comprises 12 residues. V was cut by 6 bases and J by 2 bases, with 10 bases left in between. CDR3 coding DNA: TGCAGCGTCTCAGAAGGAAACACTGAAGCTTTCTTT. Protein: CSVSEGNTEAFF.

The chain couples TRBV19 to TRBJ1-3; D call uncertain. CDR1 LNHDA and CDR2 SQIVND come from the germline V gene (reference sequence). Trimming removed 5 bases from V and 8 bases from J, with 16 bases in between. The CDR3 extends over 14 amino acids. CDR3 DNA: TGTGCCAGTAGTCCCTCCGCTCCCCGAGACACCATATATTTT. Translated: CASSPSAPRDTIYF.

The chain carries TRBV19 and TRBJ2-2, with D perhaps matching TRBD1 (7 bases). This CDR3 has 14 residues. V was shortened by 7 bases and J by 5 bases, with 14 bases between the two germline ends. Germline loops: CDR1 LNHDA, CDR2 SQIVND (reference sequence). The CDR3 here is CASKWRGHTGELFF. CDR3 sequence (DNA): TGTGCCAGTAAATGGAGGGGGCATACCGGGGAGCTGTTTTTT.

The chain has TRBV6-5 and TRBJ1-1; the D is unclear. CDR1 MNHEY and CDR2 SVGAGI come from the germline V gene. The CDR3 has 13 amino acids. Trimming stripped 5 bases from V and 0 bases from J, with 7 bases between. CDR3 amino acids: CASSIQMNTEAFF. For the CDR3, the DNA is TGTGCCAGCAGTATCCAGATGAACACTGAAGCTTTCTTT.

The chain is built from TRBV7-6 and TRBJ2-7, with no clear D. Germline loops: CDR1 SGHVS, CDR2 FNYEAQ. This CDR3 comprises 11 residues. The ends were cut back, 5 bases at V and 3 bases at J, with 5 bases in the middle. In DNA, the CDR3 is TGTGCCAGCAGCGACGGCTACGAGCAGTACTTC. The encoded protein is CASSDGYEQYF. Supplemented by reference TRBV7-6 and TRBJ2-7, the full variable domain reads GAGVSQSPRYKVTKRGQDVALRCDPISGHVSLYWYRQALGQGPEFLTYFNYEAQQDKSGLPNDRFSAERPEGSISTLTIQRTEQRDSAMYRCASSDGYEQYFGPGTRLTVT.

The chain joins TRBV3-1 (or the pseudogene TRBV3-2) to TRBJ2-1, with a tentative D call TRBD1 (5 bases). V was cut by 5 bases and J by 9 bases, with 17 bases left in between. The germline V gene encodes CDR1 LGHDT and CDR2 YNNKEL (reference sequence). The CDR3 is 14 residues long. This CDR3 is CASSSPPGISEQFF. The CDR3 DNA follows: TGTGCCAGCAGCTCACCCCCAGGGATTAGTGAGCAGTTCTTC.

The V and J genes are TRBV23-1 and TRBJ2-7; 7 bases fit TRBD2. TRBV23-1 is an ORF for which the function is uncertain. The V segment lost 6 bases and the J segment 2 bases; nucleotides outside the gene matches: 7. This CDR3 spans 14 amino acids. CDR3 sequence: CASSQRGVAYEQYF. CDR3 DNA sequence: TGCGCCAGCAGCCAGCGGGGTGTAGCCTACGAGCAGTACTTC.

The chain employs TRBV27 and TRBJ2-5, with TRBD1 matching 9 bases. V gave up 5 bases and J gave up 4 bases; unmatched junction bases: 2. In germline, CDR1 is MNHEY, CDR2 SMNVEV (reference sequence). The CDR3 loop spans 13 amino acids. CDR3 loop: CASSAGQGETQYF. The DNA of the CDR3 is TGTGCCAGCAGTGCGGGACAGGGAGAGACCCAGTACTTC.

The genes are TRBV6-4 and TRBJ2-5, with D possibly matching TRBD2 (5 bases). Trimming pared 5 bases from V and 0 bases from J, leaving 7 bases between. CDR1 is MRHNA and CDR2 is SNTAGT in the germline V gene. The CDR3 sequence is 13 residues long. For the CDR3, the DNA is TGTGCCAGCAGTCCCGGGAACCAAGAGACCCAGTACTTC. Translated: CASSPGNQETQYF.

The chain uses TRBV4-2 and TRBJ2-5, with TRBD1 as a possible D gene (6 bases). Trimming took 4 bases from V and 4 from J, leaving 22 bases between them. CDR1 is LGHNA and CDR2 is YNFKEQ in the germline V gene. This CDR3 contains 17 residues. The CDR3 region has the DNA TGTGCCAGCAGCCCCCGGACAGAACTTTCGAGACGAGAGACCCAGTACTTC. Residues: CASSPRTELSRRETQYF.